This TCR beta chain was found in a study of CD8 T cells in ankylosing spondylitis. About this clonotype itself: The antigen is undetermined.

V lost 3 bases, J lost 7 bases, and 7 bases stayed unmatched. The CDR3 sequence is 13 residues long. Germline CDR1 and CDR2: SGHDT and YYEEEE. The study's findings and limits: Disease-linked clones had a CD8+ phenotype and relatively low frequency in peripheral blood. Reportedly, disease-linked clones are significantly enriched in ankylosing spondylitis patients' matched synovial fluid. It appeared that ankylosing spondylitis blood was characterized by a TCR beta motif of roughly 8 highly homologous variants.

With molecular barcodes, quantitative 5'-RACE was used to make the TCR beta libraries. Via MiXCR, TCRdb re-called the 5' RACE reads, giving one row per CDR3 protein. This sample has about 750,000 distinct CDR3 sequences, with around 19% found just once. The chain is built from TRBV5-6 and TRBJ2-7, with 7 bases fitting TRBD1. The TCR sequence derives from a male donor with ankylosing spondylitis. Sequences were obtained from blood, either unsorted or a sorted T cell fraction (not recorded which). CDR3 region: CASSWGQQREQYF. Written as DNA, the CDR3 is TGTGCCAGCAGCTGGGGACAGCAGCGTGAGCAGTACTTC.